One and the same sample provided the 2 T cell receptor beta chains below, sequenced in a study of graft-versus-host responses after intestinal transplantation. The data were produced by immunoSEQ multiplex PCR, yet TCRdb's version contains in-frame clones alone and is incomplete. The data hold some 96,000 clones, with about nine tenths observed a single time. The sample consisted of PBMCs, taken roughly 410 days after intestinal transplant. The origin of the receptors is a human patient who received an intestinal transplant, so some T cells may come from the graft donor.

This chain links TRBV6-4 with TRBJ2-3, with D unresolved. Germline CDR1 reads MRHNA; CDR2 reads SNTAGT. Trimming took 2 bases from V and 2 from J, leaving 5 bases between them. The CDR3 length is 13 residues. CDR3 protein: CASSDRATDTQYF. CDR3 nucleotides: TGTGCCAGCAGTGACAGGGCCACAGATACGCAGTATTTT.

The sample holds a few counts of this clone. The chain couples TRBV10-3 to TRBJ2-7, with D unclear. Trimming stripped 8 bases from V and 0 bases from J, with 8 bases between. The CDR3 covers 12 residues. CDR1 and CDR2 (germline): ENHRY, SYGVKD. The CDR3 spells CAILDFSYEQYF. DNA of the CDR3: TGTGCCATCCTCGACTTCTCCTACGAGCAGTACTTC.